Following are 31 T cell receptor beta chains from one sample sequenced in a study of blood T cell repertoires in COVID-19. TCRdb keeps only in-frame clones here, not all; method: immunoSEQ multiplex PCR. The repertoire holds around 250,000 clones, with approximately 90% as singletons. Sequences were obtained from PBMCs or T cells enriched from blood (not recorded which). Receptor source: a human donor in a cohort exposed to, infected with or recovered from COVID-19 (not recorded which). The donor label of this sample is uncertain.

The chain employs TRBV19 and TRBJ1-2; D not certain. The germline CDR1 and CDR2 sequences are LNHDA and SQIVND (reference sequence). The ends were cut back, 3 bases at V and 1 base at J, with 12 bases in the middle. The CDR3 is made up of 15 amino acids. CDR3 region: CASSMPGILNYGYTF. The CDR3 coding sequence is TGTGCCAGTAGTATGCCCGGGATACTTAACTATGGCTACACCTTC.

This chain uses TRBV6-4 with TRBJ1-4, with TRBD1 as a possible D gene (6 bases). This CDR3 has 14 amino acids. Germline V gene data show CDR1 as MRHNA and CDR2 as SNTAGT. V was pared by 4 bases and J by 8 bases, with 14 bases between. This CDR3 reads CASSAGRGGEKLFF. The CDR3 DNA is TGTGCCAGCAGTGCCGGCAGGGGTGGAGAAAAACTGTTTTTT.

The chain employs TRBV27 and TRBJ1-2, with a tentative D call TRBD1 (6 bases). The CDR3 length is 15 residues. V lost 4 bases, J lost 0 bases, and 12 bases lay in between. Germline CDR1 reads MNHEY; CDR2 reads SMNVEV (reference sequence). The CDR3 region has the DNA TGTGCCAGCAGTTCGAACAGGGCGACTAACTATGGCTACACCTTC. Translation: CASSSNRATNYGYTF.

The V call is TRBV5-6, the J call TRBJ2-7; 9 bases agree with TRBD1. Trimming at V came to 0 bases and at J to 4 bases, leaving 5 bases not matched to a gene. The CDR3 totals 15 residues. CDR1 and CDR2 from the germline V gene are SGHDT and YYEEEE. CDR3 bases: TGTGCCAGCAGCTTGGTGGGACAGGGCGTGTACGAGCAGTACTTC. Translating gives CASSLVGQGVYEQYF.

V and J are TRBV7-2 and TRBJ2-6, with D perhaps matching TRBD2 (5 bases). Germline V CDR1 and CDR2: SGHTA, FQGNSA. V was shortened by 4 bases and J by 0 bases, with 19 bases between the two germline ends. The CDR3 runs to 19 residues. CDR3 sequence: CASSSTGIGIGSGANVLTF. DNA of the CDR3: TGTGCCAGCAGCTCCACGGGGATCGGCATAGGCTCTGGGGCCAACGTCCTGACTTTC.

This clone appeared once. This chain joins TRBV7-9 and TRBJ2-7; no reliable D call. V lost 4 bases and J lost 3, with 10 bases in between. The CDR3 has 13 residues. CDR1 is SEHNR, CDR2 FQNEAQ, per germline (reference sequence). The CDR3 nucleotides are TGTGCCAGCAGCTCCACTCCGGGCTACGAGCAGTACTTC. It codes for CASSSTPGYEQYF.

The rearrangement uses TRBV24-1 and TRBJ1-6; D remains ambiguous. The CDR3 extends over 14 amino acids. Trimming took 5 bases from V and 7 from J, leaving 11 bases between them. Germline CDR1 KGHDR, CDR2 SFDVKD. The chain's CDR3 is CATSAPGENSPLHF. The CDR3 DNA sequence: TGTGCCACCAGTGCCCCTGGGGAGAATTCACCCCTCCACTTT.

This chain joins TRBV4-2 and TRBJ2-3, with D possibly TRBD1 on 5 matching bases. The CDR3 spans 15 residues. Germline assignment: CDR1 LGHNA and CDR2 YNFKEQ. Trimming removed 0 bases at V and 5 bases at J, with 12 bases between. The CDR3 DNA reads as TGTGCCAGCAGCCAAGAAAGGGGTTGGGTAGATACGCAGTATTTT. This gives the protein CASSQERGWVDTQYF.

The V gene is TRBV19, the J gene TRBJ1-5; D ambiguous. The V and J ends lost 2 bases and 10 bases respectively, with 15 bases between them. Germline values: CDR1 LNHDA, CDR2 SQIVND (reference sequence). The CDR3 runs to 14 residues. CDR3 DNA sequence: TGTGCCAGTAGTATAAGTTATGCGGGGTCTCCCCAGCATTTT. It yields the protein CASSISYAGSPQHF.

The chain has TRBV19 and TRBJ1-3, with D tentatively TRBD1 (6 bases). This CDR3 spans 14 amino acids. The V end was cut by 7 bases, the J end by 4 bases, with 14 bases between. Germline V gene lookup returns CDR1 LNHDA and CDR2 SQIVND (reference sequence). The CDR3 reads CASTPDRFGNTIYF. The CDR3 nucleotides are TGTGCCAGTACCCCTGACAGGTTCGGAAACACCATATATTTT.

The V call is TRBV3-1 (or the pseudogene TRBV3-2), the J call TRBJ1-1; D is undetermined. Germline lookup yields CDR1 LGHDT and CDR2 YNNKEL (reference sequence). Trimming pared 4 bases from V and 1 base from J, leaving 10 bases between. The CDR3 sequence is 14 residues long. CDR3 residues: CASSPHRRNTEAFF. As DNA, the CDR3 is TGTGCCAGCAGCCCCCACCGGAGGAACACTGAAGCTTTCTTT.

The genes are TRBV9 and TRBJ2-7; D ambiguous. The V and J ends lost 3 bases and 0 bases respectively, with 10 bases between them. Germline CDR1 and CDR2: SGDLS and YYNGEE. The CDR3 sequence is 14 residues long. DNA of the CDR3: TGTGCCAGCAGCGCTGGAGCCAGCTCCTACGAGCAGTACTTC. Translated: CASSAGASSYEQYF.

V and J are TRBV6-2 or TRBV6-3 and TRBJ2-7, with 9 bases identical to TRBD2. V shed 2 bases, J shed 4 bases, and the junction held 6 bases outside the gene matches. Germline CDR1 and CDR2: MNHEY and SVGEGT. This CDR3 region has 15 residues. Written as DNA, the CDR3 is TGTGCCAGCAGTTACGGCGGCGGGGGGGGATACGAGCAGTACTTC. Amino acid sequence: CASSYGGGGGYEQYF.

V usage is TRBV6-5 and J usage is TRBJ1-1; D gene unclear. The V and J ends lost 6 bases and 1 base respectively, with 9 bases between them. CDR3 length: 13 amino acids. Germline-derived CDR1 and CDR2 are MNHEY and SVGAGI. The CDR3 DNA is TGTGCCAGCAGCCACCCGAGGAACACTGAAGCTTTCTTT. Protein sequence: CASSHPRNTEAFF.

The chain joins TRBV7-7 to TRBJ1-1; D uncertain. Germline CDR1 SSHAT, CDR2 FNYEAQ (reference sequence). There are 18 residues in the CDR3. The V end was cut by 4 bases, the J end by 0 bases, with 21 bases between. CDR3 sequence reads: CASSSEQVLGLMNTEAFF. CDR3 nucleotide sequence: TGTGCCAGCAGCTCCGAGCAGGTTTTGGGCCTAATGAACACTGAAGCTTTCTTT.

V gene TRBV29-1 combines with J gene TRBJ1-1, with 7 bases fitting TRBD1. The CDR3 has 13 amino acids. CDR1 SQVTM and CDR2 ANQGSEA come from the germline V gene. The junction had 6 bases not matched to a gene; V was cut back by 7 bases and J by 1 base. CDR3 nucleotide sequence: TGCAGCGCCCACGGGACAGCGAACACTGAAGCTTTCTTT. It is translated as CSAHGTANTEAFF.

The CDR3 is CASSHRAPSPLHEQYF. In DNA, the CDR3 is TGTGCCAGCAGCCATAGAGCCCCTTCTCCGTTGCACGAGCAGTACTTC. V is TRBV4-2 and J is TRBJ2-7; D is unclear. This CDR3 region has 16 residues. Germline CDR1 and CDR2: LGHNA and YNFKEQ. V was clipped by 3 bases and J by 5 bases, with 20 bases between them.

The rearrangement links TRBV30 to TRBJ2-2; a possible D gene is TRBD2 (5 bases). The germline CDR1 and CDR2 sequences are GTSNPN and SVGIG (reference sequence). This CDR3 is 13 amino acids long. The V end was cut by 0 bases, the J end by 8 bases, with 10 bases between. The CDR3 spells CAWSVLTGGELFF. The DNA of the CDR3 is TGTGCCTGGAGTGTACTGACGGGGGGGGAGCTGTTTTTT.

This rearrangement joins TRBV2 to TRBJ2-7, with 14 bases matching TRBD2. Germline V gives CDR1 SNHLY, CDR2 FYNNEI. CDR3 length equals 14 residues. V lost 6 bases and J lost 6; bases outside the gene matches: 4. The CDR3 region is CASSPGLAGGEQYF. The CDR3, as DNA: TGTGCCAGCAGCCCAGGACTAGCGGGGGGCGAGCAGTACTTC.

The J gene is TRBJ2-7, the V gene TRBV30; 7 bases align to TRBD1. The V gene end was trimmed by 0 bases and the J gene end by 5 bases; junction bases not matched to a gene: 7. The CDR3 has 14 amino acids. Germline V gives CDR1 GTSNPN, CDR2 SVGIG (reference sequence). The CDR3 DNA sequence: TGTGCCTGGAGTGTGGAGACAGGGATCCACGAGCAGTACTTC. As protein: CAWSVETGIHEQYF.

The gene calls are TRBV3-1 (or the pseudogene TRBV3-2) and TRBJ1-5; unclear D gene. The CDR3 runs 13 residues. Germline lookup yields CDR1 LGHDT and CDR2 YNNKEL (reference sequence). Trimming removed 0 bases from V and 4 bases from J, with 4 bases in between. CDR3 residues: CASSQERNQPQHF. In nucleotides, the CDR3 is TGTGCCAGCAGCCAAGAGAGAAATCAGCCCCAGCATTTT.

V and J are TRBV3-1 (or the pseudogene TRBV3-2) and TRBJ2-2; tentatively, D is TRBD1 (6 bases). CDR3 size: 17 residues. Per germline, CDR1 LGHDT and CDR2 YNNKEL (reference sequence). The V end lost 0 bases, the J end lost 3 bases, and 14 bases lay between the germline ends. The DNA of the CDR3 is TGTGCCAGCAGCCAAGACGACAGGCTTCTCTACACCGGGGAGCTGTTTTTT. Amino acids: CASSQDDRLLYTGELFF.

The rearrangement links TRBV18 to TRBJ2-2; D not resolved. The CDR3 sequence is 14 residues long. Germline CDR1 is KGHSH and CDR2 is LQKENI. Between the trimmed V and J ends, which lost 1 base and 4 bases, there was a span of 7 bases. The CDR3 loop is CASSPRVTTGELFF. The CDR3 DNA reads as TGTGCCAGCTCACCACGAGTAACCACCGGGGAGCTGTTTTTT.

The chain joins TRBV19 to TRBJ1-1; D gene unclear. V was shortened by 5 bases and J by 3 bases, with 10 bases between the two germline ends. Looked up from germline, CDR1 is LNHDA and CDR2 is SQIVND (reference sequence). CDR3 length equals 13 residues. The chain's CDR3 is CASSSEWDTEAFF. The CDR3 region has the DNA TGTGCCAGTAGTTCGGAGTGGGACACTGAAGCTTTCTTT. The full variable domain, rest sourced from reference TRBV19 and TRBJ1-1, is DGGITQSPKYLFRKEGQNVTLSCEQNLNHDAMYWYRQDPGQGLRLIYYSQIVNDFQKGDIAEGYSVSREKKESFPLTVTSAQKNPTAFYLCASSSEWDTEAFFGQGTRLTVV.

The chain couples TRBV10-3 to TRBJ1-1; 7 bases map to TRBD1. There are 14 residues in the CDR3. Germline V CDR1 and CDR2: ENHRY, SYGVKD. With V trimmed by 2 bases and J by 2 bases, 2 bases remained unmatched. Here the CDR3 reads CAISEGQVNTEAFF. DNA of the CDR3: TGTGCCATCAGTGAGGGACAGGTAAACACTGAAGCTTTCTTT.

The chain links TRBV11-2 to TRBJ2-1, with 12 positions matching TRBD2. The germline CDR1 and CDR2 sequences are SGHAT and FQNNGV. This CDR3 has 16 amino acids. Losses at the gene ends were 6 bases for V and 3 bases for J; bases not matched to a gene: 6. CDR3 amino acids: CASRPTSGGLYNEQFF. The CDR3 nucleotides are TGTGCCAGCAGACCCACTAGCGGGGGGCTCTACAATGAGCAGTTCTTC.

In DNA form, the CDR3 reads TGTGCCAGCTCACCACCCGCGACAGGGAACGGGAAGACCCAGTACTTC. Its translation is CASSPPATGNGKTQYF. The J gene is TRBJ2-5, the V gene TRBV18; the match to TRBD1 covers 7 bases. Germline V gives CDR1 KGHSH, CDR2 LQKENI. V trimming: 0 bases; J trimming: 6 bases; junction bases outside the gene matches: 10. The CDR3 covers 16 residues.

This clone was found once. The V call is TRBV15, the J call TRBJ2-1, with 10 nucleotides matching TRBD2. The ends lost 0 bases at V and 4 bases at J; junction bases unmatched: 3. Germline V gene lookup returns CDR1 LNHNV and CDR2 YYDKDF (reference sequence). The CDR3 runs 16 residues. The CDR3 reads CATSREGSGGYNEQFF. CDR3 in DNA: TGTGCCACCAGCAGAGAGGGTAGCGGGGGGTACAATGAGCAGTTCTTC.

The CDR3, as DNA: TGCGCCAGCAGCCAAAGAATCGGGGATACGCAGTATTTT. Translation: CASSQRIGDTQYF. The chain has TRBV4-3 and TRBJ2-3; the D is unclear. Between the trimmed V and J ends, which lost 2 bases and 6 bases, there was a span of 9 bases. The CDR3 loop spans 13 amino acids. Germline V gene sequence: CDR1 LGHNA, CDR2 YSLEER.

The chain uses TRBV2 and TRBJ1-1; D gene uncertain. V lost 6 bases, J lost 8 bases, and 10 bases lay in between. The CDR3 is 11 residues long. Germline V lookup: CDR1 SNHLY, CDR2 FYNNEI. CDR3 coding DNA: TGTGCCAGCAGCCGGGGTTCAGAAGCTTTCTTT. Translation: CASSRGSEAFF.

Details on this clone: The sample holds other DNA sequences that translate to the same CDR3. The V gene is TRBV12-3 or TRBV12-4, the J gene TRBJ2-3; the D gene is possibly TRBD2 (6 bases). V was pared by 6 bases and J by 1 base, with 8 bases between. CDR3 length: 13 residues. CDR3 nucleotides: TGTGCCAGCAGCACGGGGGGCACAGATACGCAGTATTTT. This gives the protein CASSTGGTDTQYF.